The T cell receptor beta chain described here comes from a study of regulatory T cells in long-lasting Graves disease. General study findings and limits: Lower TCR diversity characterized persistent Graves' patients relative to newly diagnosed patients. Having only a small sample size may have limited accuracy.

Construction of TCR beta libraries relied on iRepertoire HTBI primers and on Arm-PCR targeting CDR3 regions. As originally analysed: Gene usage covered approximately 60 TRBV and 14 TRBJ segments. TCRdb reprocessed the multiplex PCR reads with MiXCR, giving one entry per CDR3 protein. For this entry, the V and J calls and clone size follow TCRdb and not the study's own pipeline. The sample includes around 430,000 distinct CDR3 sequences, approximately 23% of them seen just once. Regarding this clonotype: Its antigen is not identified. An end of the junction does not agree with germline; a read error may underlie this.

The time point is: persistent/refractory GD, antithyroid drugs over 5 years with positive TRAb. PBMC RNA served as the TCR library source. This TCR was recovered from a female donor with Graves disease. The sequencing used peripheral blood mononuclear cells (PBMCs), collected when the disease was refractory, from a patient treated with antithyroid drugs.

The CDR3 sequence is CASSRTGAHLYNSSLHF. The DNA of the CDR3 is TGTGCCAGCAGCCGAACAGGGGCCCACCTCTATAATTCATCCCTCCACTTT. This sequence joins TRBV14 and TRBJ1-6; TRBD1 matches at 7 bases. The CDR3 spans 17 residues. Germline lookup yields CDR1 SGHDN and CDR2 FVKESK.